This T cell receptor beta chain originates from a study of early T cells in non-severe SARS-CoV-2 infection. As for the study in general: Chains from this unsorted whole-blood bulk RNA could not be paired. Findings and caveats of the study: VDJdb matches were skewed toward anti-spike CD8 T cell responses.

This clonotype appeared a few times. Its cognate antigen is unknown. TCRdb re-called the 5' RACE reads through MiXCR, storing one row per CDR3 protein. The repertoire holds about 59,000 distinct CDR3 sequences, with about 12% as singletons. The trim removed 2 bases at V and 4 bases at J, leaving 5 bases unmatched. CDR3 length: 14 amino acids. Germline values: CDR1 DFQATT, CDR2 SNEGSKA (reference sequence). The source was whole blood, collected at baseline. The sequence was obtained from an adult who was a healthcare worker with PCR-confirmed SARS-CoV-2 infection or an uninfected control (not recorded which). The genes are TRBV20-1 and TRBJ2-1; TRBD2 aligns across 7 bases. The CDR3 loop reads CSARRRGKYNEQFF. The CDR3 DNA sequence: TGCAGTGCTAGAAGGCGGGGGAAGTACAATGAGCAGTTCTTC.